These T cell receptor beta chains were read from a single sample in a study of somatic mutations in cytotoxic T cells in rheumatoid arthritis. Clones were sequenced by immunoSEQ multiplex PCR, and TCRdb holds only the in-frame ones, with some missing. The repertoire consists of 15,000 to 20,000 clones, with over 60% occurring once and the leading ten covering approximately 28%. Sample: CD8+ T cells sorted from blood. These receptors were taken from an adult with rheumatoid arthritis. Each CDR3 is given without its conserved first and last residue. The D gene is left open where the match is weak.

>TRBV19|TRBJ1-1|TRBD1
ASSTRDSRNTEAF
>TRBV14|TRBJ2-1|NA
ASSQDASKGGSYNEQF
>TRBV28|TRBJ2-1|NA
ASSPAEGPTNEQF
>TRBV19|TRBJ2-7|NA
ASSFRQGGGEQY
>TRBV6-6|TRBJ2-3|TRBD2
ASSYSSGELDTQY
>TRBV27|TRBJ1-6|NA
ASSLTADYNSPLH
>TRBV4-1|TRBJ2-1|TRBD1
ASSQGQDGYNEQF
>TRBV19|TRBJ2-7|TRBD2
ASSPFSLAGGPLRGYEQY
>TRBV27|TRBJ2-7|NA
ASSLSGRHYEQY
>TRBV6-4|TRBJ2-3|NA
ASSDSEESDTQY
>TRBV4-1|TRBJ1-5|NA
ASGGGQPQH
>TRBV27|TRBJ1-1|TRBD1
ASIPGTEFTISGAF
>TRBV11-2|TRBJ1-1|TRBD1
ASSTAGTENTEAF
>TRBV7-9|TRBJ2-3|NA
ASSSSLTDTQY
>TRBV4-1|TRBJ2-2|TRBD2
ASSQLSSGITGELF
>TRBV30|TRBJ2-1|TRBD2
AWSVGLGKNEQF
>TRBV14|TRBJ2-1|TRBD2
ASSLLAGGGNEQF
>TRBV19|TRBJ2-7|NA
ASSIDTSYYEQY
>TRBV9|TRBJ2-3|NA
ASSVYSLAADTQY
>TRBV7-2|TRBJ2-1|TRBD2
ASSLEVGTSSYNEQF
>TRBV14|TRBJ2-1|TRBD2
ASSQAIGLAGYYEQF
>TRBV4-1|TRBJ1-2|TRBD1
ASSLRGQAGYT
>TRBV12-5|TRBJ2-1|NA
ASGLVAEGVLLNNEQF
>TRBV27|TRBJ1-2|NA
ASSFAGAGGYT
>TRBV4-1|TRBJ2-2|TRBD1
ASSQEPTGATGELF
>TRBV6-1|TRBJ1-2|NA
ASMGENWGYGYT
>TRBV11-2|TRBJ1-2|NA
ASSSPPWGYT
>TRBV27|TRBJ1-2|NA
ASSLEPDGGYT
>TRBV2|TRBJ2-7|TRBD2
AIRGGTYEQY
>TRBV7-8|TRBJ2-5|TRBD2
ASSATRTSGSQETQY
>TRBV6-4|TRBJ2-1|TRBD2
ASSDGTSGGNEQF
>TRBV7-9|TRBJ2-7|TRBD1
ASSLADRGIYEQY
>TRBV7-9|TRBJ2-3|TRBD1
ASSLGQGGDTQY
>TRBV7-9|TRBJ1-6|TRBD1
ASRWTGSNSPLH
>TRBV19|TRBJ2-3|NA
ASSKDSSDTQY
>TRBV7-9|TRBJ2-3|TRBD1
ASSSNDPAKGAPTDTQY
>TRBV4-1|TRBJ2-5|TRBD1
ASSQGTGEETQY
>TRBV7-9|TRBJ2-3|NA
ASSPDGVTDTQY
>TRBV7-9|TRBJ2-3|NA
ASSLGYDTQY
>TRBV6-9|TRBJ1-5|NA
ASAKRGQGNQPQH
>TRBV5-8|TRBJ1-1|NA
ASSLVQGGNTEAF
>TRBV4-1|TRBJ2-7|TRBD2
ASSQDGLAGAYEQY
>TRBV5-1|TRBJ2-7|NA
ASSLVGREYEQY
>TRBV9|TRBJ2-7|NA
ASSVAVGAAYEQY
>TRBV5-1|TRBJ2-7|NA
ASSIPDSLYEQY
>TRBV5-1|TRBJ2-5|NA
ASSLALAETQY
>TRBV11-3|TRBJ2-7|NA
ASSLYRASHPYEQY
>TRBV28|TRBJ2-3|TRBD2
ASSLGTTSTDTQY
>TRBV6-9|TRBJ1-3|TRBD1
ASKSTGAPDTIY
>TRBV7-6|TRBJ1-4|TRBD1
ASSSQGAPVYNEKLF
>TRBV6-6|TRBJ2-4|NA
ASSYQGGGPKNIQY
>TRBV6-4|TRBJ2-1|NA
ASSPNSYNEQF
>TRBV19|TRBJ2-3|NA
ASSMATSSTDTQY
>TRBV28|TRBJ1-1|NA
ASSSRPGWTEAF
>TRBV27|TRBJ1-5|NA
ASSFWGPDQPQH